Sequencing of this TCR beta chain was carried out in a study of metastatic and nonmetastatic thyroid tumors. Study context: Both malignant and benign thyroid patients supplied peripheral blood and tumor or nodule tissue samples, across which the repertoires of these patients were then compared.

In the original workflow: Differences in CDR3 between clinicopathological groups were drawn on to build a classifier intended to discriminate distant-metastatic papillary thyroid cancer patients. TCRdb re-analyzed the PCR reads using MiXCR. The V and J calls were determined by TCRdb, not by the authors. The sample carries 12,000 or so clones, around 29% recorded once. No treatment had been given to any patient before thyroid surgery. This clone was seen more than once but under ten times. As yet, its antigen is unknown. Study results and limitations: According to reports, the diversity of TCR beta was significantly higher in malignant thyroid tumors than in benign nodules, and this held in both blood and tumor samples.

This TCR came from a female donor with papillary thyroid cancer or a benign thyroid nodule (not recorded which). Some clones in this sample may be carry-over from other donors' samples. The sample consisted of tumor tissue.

CDR3 loop: CASSSRSQGGYEQYF. The CDR3 DNA reads TGTGCCAGCAGCTCCAGGTCCCAGGGAGGGTACGAGCAGTACTTC. The chain has TRBV12-3 or TRBV12-4 and TRBJ2-7, with 7 positions matching TRBD2. The CDR3 is 15 amino acids. V shed 6 bases and J 4 bases; nucleotides not matched to a gene: 12.